The T cell receptor beta chain described here comes from a study of blood T cell repertoires in COVID-19. Participants were aged about 18 to 100 years, lived in some 23 US areas, and enrolled virtually. Categorization into cohorts depended on clinical history that participants reported. This clone was picked up one time. Original processing notes: Amplification from reference gene primers served as the basis for estimated nucleated cell counts. Clones were read by immunoSEQ multiplex PCR, and TCRdb kept only the in-frame ones, dropping some. That table is the source of V, J and clone size, and D and trimming were worked out from the DNA. This sample has approximately 350,000 clones; over 80% occur once, and the top ten carry approximately 4.7%. The germline gives CDR1 MNHEY, CDR2 SMNVEV (reference sequence). V was trimmed by 3 bases and J by 4 bases, leaving 13 bases between them. The CDR3 covers 15 residues.

V is TRBV27 and J is TRBJ1-3; D is unresolved. Material for sequencing was PBMCs or T cells enriched from blood (not recorded which). The clonotype comes from a woman aged 45 to 65 who had recovered from COVID-19. CDR3 nucleotide sequence: TGTGCCAGCAGTTTGGGAGGCCAGAGGGGAAACACCATATATTTT. Translation gives CASSLGGQRGNTIYF.